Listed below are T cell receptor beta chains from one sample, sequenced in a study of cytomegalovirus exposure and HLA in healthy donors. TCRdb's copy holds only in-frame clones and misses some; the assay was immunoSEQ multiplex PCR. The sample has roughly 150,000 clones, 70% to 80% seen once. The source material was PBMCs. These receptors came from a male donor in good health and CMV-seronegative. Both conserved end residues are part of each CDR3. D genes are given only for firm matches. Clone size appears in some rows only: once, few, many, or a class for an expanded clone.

CDR3: CASSMEPMAGSNEKLFF; DNA: TGTGCCAGTAGTATGGAACCTATGGCAGGGTCTAATGAAAAACTGTTTTTT; length: 17; D: NA; V: TRBV19; J: TRBJ1-4; size: once
CDR3: CASSLGRQGDTGELFF; DNA: TGTGCCAGCAGCTTGGGTCGCCAGGGGGACACCGGGGAGCTGTTTTTT; length: 16; D: TRBD1; V: TRBV5-4; J: TRBJ2-2; size: NA
CDR3: CASSLGGNTDYEQYF; DNA: TGTGCCAGCAGTTTAGGGGGCAATACGGACTACGAGCAGTACTTC; length: 15; D: NA; V: TRBV28; J: TRBJ2-7; size: NA
CDR3: CASSAEGGLTHTEAFF; DNA: TGTGCCAGCAGCGCAGAGGGGGGGCTCACCCACACTGAAGCTTTCTTT; length: 16; D: NA; V: TRBV11-1; J: TRBJ1-1; size: NA
CDR3: CASRVNSPTWYEQYF; DNA: TGCGCCAGCAGGGTCAACAGCCCAACCTGGTACGAGCAGTACTTC; length: 15; D: NA; V: TRBV5-1; J: TRBJ2-7; size: NA
CDR3: CASSLPGTYNEQFF; DNA: TGTGCCAGCAGCTTGCCAGGGACTTACAATGAGCAGTTCTTC; length: 14; D: NA; V: TRBV7-2; J: TRBJ2-1; size: NA
CDR3: CASSLVGGSGTGTDTQYF; DNA: TGTGCCAGCAGCTTAGTAGGCGGTAGCGGGACGGGAACAGATACGCAGTATTTT; length: 18; D: TRBD2; V: TRBV7-9; J: TRBJ2-3; size: NA
CDR3: CASSQGGSGFYEQYF; DNA: TGTGCCAGCAGCCAAGGAGGGAGCGGCTTCTACGAGCAGTACTTC; length: 15; D: NA; V: TRBV14; J: TRBJ2-7; size: NA
CDR3: CASSLSQGAYGYTF; DNA: TGCGCCAGCAGCTTGTCCCAGGGGGCGTACGGCTACACCTTC; length: 14; D: TRBD1; V: TRBV5-1; J: TRBJ1-2; size: NA
CDR3: CASSLTQGSYNEQFF; DNA: TGTGCCAGCAGCTTAACACAGGGGTCGTACAATGAGCAGTTCTTC; length: 15; D: TRBD1; V: TRBV11-3; J: TRBJ2-1; size: NA
CDR3: CASSLVSGAQGYEQYF; DNA: TGCGCCAGCAGCTTGGTCAGCGGAGCCCAAGGGTACGAGCAGTACTTC; length: 16; D: NA; V: TRBV5-1; J: TRBJ2-7; size: NA
CDR3: CASNEWGHANYGYTF; DNA: TGTGCCAGCAATGAATGGGGCCATGCTAACTACGGCTACACCTTC; length: 15; D: NA; V: TRBV6-1; J: TRBJ1-2; size: once
CDR3: CASSLGAGLTYEQYF; DNA: TGTGCCAGCAGCTTAGGGGCAGGGCTCACCTACGAGCAGTACTTC; length: 15; D: NA; V: TRBV7-3; J: TRBJ2-7; size: NA
CDR3: CASSLDRPYGYTF; DNA: TGTGCCAGCAGCCTGGACAGACCCTATGGCTACACCTTC; length: 13; D: NA; V: TRBV5-8; J: TRBJ1-2; size: once
CDR3: CASRQYGGVPEAFF; DNA: TGCGCCAGCAGACAATACGGGGGGGTCCCTGAAGCTTTCTTT; length: 14; D: NA; V: TRBV4-1; J: TRBJ1-1; size: NA
CDR3: CASSIRGTDTNTGELFF; DNA: TGTGCCAGCAGCATCCGAGGGACAGACACGAACACCGGGGAGCTGTTTTTT; length: 17; D: TRBD1; V: TRBV9; J: TRBJ2-2; size: NA
CDR3: CASSGTGQGTDTQYF; DNA: TGTGCCAGCAGCGGAACGGGACAAGGCACAGATACGCAGTATTTT; length: 15; D: NA; V: TRBV9; J: TRBJ2-3; size: NA
CDR3: CASSLASTDFNEQFF; DNA: TGTGCCAGCAGCTTAGCGTCGACTGATTTTAATGAGCAGTTCTTC; length: 15; D: NA; V: TRBV7-2; J: TRBJ2-1; size: NA
CDR3: CSAPGAYEQYF; DNA: TGCAGTGCGCCAGGGGCTTACGAGCAGTACTTC; length: 11; D: NA; V: TRBV20-1; J: TRBJ2-7; size: NA
CDR3: CSVETTGGSYEQYF; DNA: TGCAGCGTTGAAACGACAGGGGGTAGCTACGAGCAGTACTTC; length: 14; D: TRBD1; V: TRBV29-1; J: TRBJ2-7; size: NA
CDR3: CASSMTERYEQYF; DNA: TGTGCCAGCAGTATGACGGAGCGCTACGAGCAGTACTTC; length: 13; D: NA; V: TRBV6-5; J: TRBJ2-7; size: NA
CDR3: CACPYRGISYGYTF; DNA: TGTGCCTGCCCCTATCGGGGGATTTCCTATGGCTACACCTTC; length: 14; D: NA; V: TRBV30; J: TRBJ1-2; size: NA
CDR3: CASSFVERAGEQFF; DNA: TGTGCCAGCAGTTTCGTTGAGCGGGCTGGTGAGCAGTTCTTC; length: 14; D: NA; V: TRBV28; J: TRBJ2-1; size: few
CDR3: CASRAGILYEQYF; DNA: TGTGCCAGCCGAGCAGGGATCTTGTACGAGCAGTACTTC; length: 13; D: NA; V: TRBV27; J: TRBJ2-7; size: NA
CDR3: CASSLRHSNQPQHF; DNA: TGTGCCAGCAGCTTGAGACATAGCAATCAGCCCCAGCATTTT; length: 14; D: NA; V: TRBV5-8; J: TRBJ1-5; size: few
CDR3: CASSSNGGAVDTQYF; DNA: TGTGCCAGTAGTTCTAACGGGGGGGCGGTAGATACGCAGTATTTT; length: 15; D: TRBD2; V: TRBV19; J: TRBJ2-3; size: few
CDR3: CASSLFQGYEQYF; DNA: TGTGCCAGCAGCTTATTTCAGGGCTACGAGCAGTACTTC; length: 13; D: NA; V: TRBV7-7; J: TRBJ2-7; size: NA
CDR3: CASSGGMNTEAFF; DNA: TGCGCCAGCAGCGGGGGGATGAACACTGAAGCTTTCTTT; length: 13; D: NA; V: TRBV5-1; J: TRBJ1-1; size: NA
CDR3: CASNLGHSSSYEQYF; DNA: TGTGCCAGCAACCTGGGACATTCGAGCTCCTACGAGCAGTACTTC; length: 15; D: NA; V: TRBV28; J: TRBJ2-7; size: NA
CDR3: CASGRDTQETQYF; DNA: TGTGCCAGCGGCCGGGACACCCAAGAGACCCAGTACTTC; length: 13; D: NA; V: TRBV2; J: TRBJ2-5; size: NA
CDR3: CASSPQDRGAYEQYF; DNA: TGTGCCAGCTCACCGCAGGACAGGGGAGCCTACGAGCAGTACTTC; length: 15; D: TRBD1; V: TRBV18; J: TRBJ2-7; size: NA
CDR3: CASSYLPRLVPDTQYF; DNA: TGTGCCAGCAGTTACCTCCCGAGACTAGTTCCAGATACGCAGTATTTT; length: 16; D: NA; V: TRBV6-5; J: TRBJ2-3; size: NA
CDR3: CASSGQTGGGHEQYF; DNA: TGTGCCAGCTCAGGCCAGACAGGGGGCGGCCACGAGCAGTACTTC; length: 15; D: TRBD1; V: TRBV18; J: TRBJ2-7; size: NA
CDR3: CASSPDWTGGGNTIYF; DNA: TGTGCCAGCAGCCCCGATTGGACAGGGGGGGGAAACACCATATATTTT; length: 16; D: TRBD1; V: TRBV9; J: TRBJ1-3; size: NA
CDR3: CASSISGTSGSLSYNEQFF; DNA: TGTGCCAGCAGTATCTCCGGGACTAGCGGATCGCTCTCCTACAATGAGCAGTTCTTC; length: 19; D: TRBD2; V: TRBV27; J: TRBJ2-1; size: NA
CDR3: CASSLQGAVGEKLFF; DNA: TGTGCCAGCAGCCTTCAGGGGGCAGTGGGGGAAAAACTGTTTTTT; length: 15; D: TRBD1; V: TRBV5-5; J: TRBJ1-4; size: few
CDR3: CASRAWGGNNEQFF; DNA: TGTGCCAGCAGGGCCTGGGGCGGAAACAATGAGCAGTTCTTC; length: 14; D: NA; V: TRBV14; J: TRBJ2-1; size: few
CDR3: CASSEVSGGFDEQYF; DNA: TGTGCCAGCAGTGAAGTTTCAGGGGGATTCGACGAGCAGTACTTC; length: 15; D: TRBD1; V: TRBV6-1; J: TRBJ2-7; size: NA
CDR3: CASSFGSSGGMREQYF; DNA: TGTGCCAGCAGCTTCGGCTCTAGCGGGGGGATGAGGGAGCAGTACTTC; length: 16; D: TRBD2; V: TRBV11-2; J: TRBJ2-7; size: NA
CDR3: CASSLVAGNTGELFF; DNA: TGTGCCAGCAGCCTCGTAGCGGGGAACACCGGGGAGCTGTTTTTT; length: 15; D: TRBD2; V: TRBV11-2; J: TRBJ2-2; size: NA
CDR3: CASSVAGTGRSGNTIYF; DNA: TGTGCCAGCAGCGTAGCAGGGACAGGGCGGTCTGGAAACACCATATATTTT; length: 17; D: TRBD1; V: TRBV9; J: TRBJ1-3; size: NA
CDR3: CASSHRVSYEQYF; DNA: TGCGCCAGCAGTCACAGGGTTTCCTACGAGCAGTACTTC; length: 13; D: NA; V: TRBV4-1; J: TRBJ2-7; size: NA
CDR3: CASSQERSAFYGYTF; DNA: TGTGCCAGCAGCCAAGAGAGGTCAGCTTTCTATGGCTACACCTTC; length: 15; D: NA; V: TRBV14; J: TRBJ1-2; size: NA
CDR3: CASSLDTGGIGNSPLHF; DNA: TGTGCCAGCAGTTTAGATACAGGAGGGATCGGGAATTCACCCCTCCACTTT; length: 17; D: NA; V: TRBV27; J: TRBJ1-6; size: NA
CDR3: CASSRGAEETQYF; DNA: TGTGCTAGCAGCCGGGGGGCCGAGGAGACCCAGTACTTC; length: 13; D: NA; V: TRBV7-7; J: TRBJ2-5; size: few
CDR3: CASSAGGASNQPQHF; DNA: TGTGCCAGCAGCGCGGGCGGGGCTAGCAATCAGCCCCAGCATTTT; length: 15; D: NA; V: TRBV6-5; J: TRBJ1-5; size: NA
CDR3: CASSLGQGPSYEQYF; DNA: TGTGCCAGCAGCTTAGGACAGGGCCCATCCTACGAGCAGTACTTC; length: 15; D: TRBD1; V: TRBV7-6; J: TRBJ2-7; size: NA
CDR3: CASSPRGGTDTQYF; DNA: TGTGCCAGCAGTCCGCGGGGGGGCACAGATACGCAGTATTTT; length: 14; D: TRBD2; V: TRBV6-4; J: TRBJ2-3; size: NA
CDR3: CASSEDRPPKETQYF; DNA: TGTGCCAGCAGTGAGGACAGGCCTCCCAAAGAGACCCAGTACTTC; length: 15; D: TRBD1; V: TRBV2; J: TRBJ2-5; size: NA
CDR3: CASSQDFLAGYNEQFF; DNA: TGCGCCAGCAGCCAAGATTTTCTAGCGGGGTACAATGAGCAGTTCTTC; length: 16; D: TRBD2; V: TRBV4-3; J: TRBJ2-1; size: NA
CDR3: CASSFTGAAGNTIYF; DNA: TGTGCCAGCAGCTTCACAGGGGCGGCAGGAAACACCATATATTTT; length: 15; D: TRBD1; V: TRBV7-9; J: TRBJ1-3; size: NA
CDR3: CATSRGQETDTQYF; DNA: TGTGCCACCAGCAGGGGACAGGAGACAGATACGCAGTATTTT; length: 14; D: TRBD1; V: TRBV15; J: TRBJ2-3; size: NA
CDR3: CASSSIAGGIYEQYF; DNA: TGTGCCAGCAGCTCCATAGCGGGAGGGATTTACGAGCAGTACTTC; length: 15; D: TRBD2; V: TRBV7-2; J: TRBJ2-7; size: NA
CDR3: CASSSHSSSYNSPLHF; DNA: TGTGCCAGCAGCTCCCACTCGAGCTCCTATAATTCACCCCTCCACTTT; length: 16; D: NA; V: TRBV9; J: TRBJ1-6; size: NA
CDR3: CASSTRDRYNSPLHF; DNA: TGTGCCAGCAGCACCCGGGACAGGTATAATTCACCCCTCCACTTT; length: 15; D: TRBD1; V: TRBV7-2; J: TRBJ1-6; size: once
CDR3: CASSFGAVKNRGPYNEQFF; DNA: TGTGCCAGTAGCTTCGGAGCGGTAAAAAACAGGGGCCCCTACAATGAGCAGTTCTTC; length: 19; D: TRBD1; V: TRBV19; J: TRBJ2-1; size: NA
CDR3: CASSESYRGPYEQYF; DNA: TGTGCCAGCAGTGAATCATACAGGGGCCCCTACGAGCAGTACTTC; length: 15; D: TRBD1; V: TRBV6-1; J: TRBJ2-7; size: NA
CDR3: CASSVGQGRSQPQHF; DNA: TGTGCCAGCTCTGTGGGACAGGGTCGTTCTCAGCCCCAGCATTTT; length: 15; D: TRBD1; V: TRBV18; J: TRBJ1-5; size: NA
CDR3: CASQRPGTGEKLFF; DNA: TGCGCCAGCCAGCGACCCGGGACAGGTGAAAAACTGTTTTTT; length: 14; D: TRBD1; V: TRBV5-1; J: TRBJ1-4; size: NA